These 5 T cell receptor beta chains came from one sample sequenced in a study of blood T cells in healthy people across ages. A J-beta primer mix and a sample-barcoded 5' primer were used in a second PCR of roughly 6 to 12 cycles. TCRdb independently ran MiXCR on the 5' RACE reads; one entry per CDR3 protein. The top ten clones hold around 15% of a sample with about 900,000 distinct CDR3 sequences, around 46% of them seen once. Sequencing was done on a sample of blood. These receptors were collected from a young man in good health.

This rearrangement joins TRBV18 to TRBJ2-5; D gene uncertain. The J call may be wrong; the DNA end is better matched by TRBJ2-7. This CDR3 is built from 12 residues. The V gene's germline CDR1 is KGHSH and CDR2 LQKENI. For the CDR3, the DNA is TGTGCCAGCTCTCACGCAGGATACGAGCAGTACTTC. Translation gives CASSHAGYEQYF.

There are a few counts of this clonotype. The rearrangement joins TRBV24-1 to TRBJ2-5; a possible D gene is TRBD2 (7 bases). Germline values: CDR1 KGHDR, CDR2 SFDVKD. The germline V and J ends were trimmed by 3 bases and 5 bases, with 18 bases remaining between them. This CDR3 has 16 amino acids. The CDR3 here is CATSDREGGDLETQYF. CDR3 bases: TGTGCCACCAGTGATAGGGAAGGGGGGGACCTGGAGACCCAGTACTTC.

A word on this clonotype: A read error may produce the germline difference seen at one junction end. The chain links TRBV7-3 to TRBJ2-1; 10 bases agree with TRBD2. From germline, CDR1 is SGHTA and CDR2 FQGTGA. The CDR3 runs 14 residues. The CDR3 DNA is TGTGCCGGCAGCTCTCTAGCGGGGGACAATGAGCAGTTCTTC. It specifies CAGSSLAGDNEQFF.

This clonotype has more than one count but fewer than ten. This sequence joins TRBV18 and TRBJ1-4; TRBD1 matches at 7 bases. This CDR3 contains 16 residues. Looked up from germline, CDR1 is KGHSH and CDR2 is LQKENI. V lost 1 base to trimming and J lost 0 bases; unmatched junction nucleotides: 2. The DNA for the CDR3 is TGTGCCAGCTCACCACAGGGACAGCCAACTAATGAAAAACTGTTTTTT. It yields the protein CASSPQGQPTNEKLFF.

On this clonotype itself: A much larger clone sits a single nucleotide away, making a read error possible. This chain links TRBV29-1 with TRBJ2-5; no definite D call. The V gene's germline CDR1 is SQVTM and CDR2 ANQGSEA. V was clipped by 0 bases and J by 11 bases, with 22 bases between them. This CDR3 contains 15 residues. The CDR3 is CSVEDPRQVYNEQYF. Written as DNA, the CDR3 is TGCAGCGTTGAAGATCCGCGGCAGGTCTACAATGAGCAGTACTTC. Supplemented by reference TRBV29-1 and TRBJ2-5, the full variable domain reads SAVISQKPSRDICQRGTSLTIQCQVDSQVTMMFWYRQQPGQSLTLIATANQGSEATYESGFVIDKFPISRPNLTFSTLTVSNMSPEDSSIYLCSVEDPRQVYNEQYFGPGTRLLVL.